Listed here are 14 T cell receptor beta chains from one sample, sequenced in a study of blood T cell repertoires in COVID-19. Some clones are missing from TCRdb's copy, which holds only in-frame ones; the method was immunoSEQ multiplex PCR. The sample yields about 330,000 clones, approximately 90% seen once. The sample taken for sequencing was peripheral blood. The receptor set was obtained from a man aged 25 to 45 with COVID-19, enrolled during active disease.

This chain joins TRBV30 and TRBJ1-5; D is unclear. The germline CDR1 and CDR2 sequences are GTSNPN and SVGIG (reference sequence). The CDR3 contains 14 residues. Deletions cut 1 base from V and 2 bases from J, with 9 bases between. Here the CDR3 reads CAWSDGLGNQPQHF. The CDR3 DNA is TGTGCCTGGAGTGACGGACTAGGCAATCAGCCCCAGCATTTT.

The CDR3 protein is CASSRESRGNNSPLHF. The CDR3 nucleotides are TGTGCCAGCAGCCGGGAGAGTCGGGGGAATAATTCACCCCTCCACTTT. The chain employs TRBV7-3 and TRBJ1-6, with D possibly TRBD1 on 5 matching bases. The CDR3 runs to 16 residues. V was trimmed by 5 bases and J by 5 bases, leaving 16 bases between them. Germline V gene data show CDR1 as SGHTA and CDR2 as FQGTGA.

CDR3 in amino acids: CASSLWQGKETQYF. The DNA of the CDR3 is TGCGCCAGCAGCTTGTGGCAGGGGAAAGAGACCCAGTACTTC. The genes are TRBV5-1 and TRBJ2-5; D might be TRBD1 (6 bases). The V end lost 1 base, the J end lost 3 bases, and 10 bases lay between the germline ends. The CDR3 loop spans 14 amino acids. Germline CDR1 is SGHRS and CDR2 is YFSETQ.

The chain has TRBV11-2 and TRBJ2-5; D is uncertain. Germline values: CDR1 SGHAT, CDR2 FQNNGV. The CDR3 length is 16 residues. The V end lost 5 bases, the J end lost 1 base, and 17 bases lay between the germline ends. The CDR3 DNA is TGTGCCAGCAGCCGTACCCAGGCGTTGCGCCAAGAGACCCAGTACTTC. Its protein is CASSRTQALRQETQYF. The whole variable domain, filled in from reference TRBV11-2 and TRBJ2-5, reads EAGVAQSPRYKIIEKRQSVAFWCNPISGHATLYWYQQILGQGPKLLIQFQNNGVVDDSQLPKDRFSAERLKGVDSTLKIQPAKLEDSAVYLCASSRTQALRQETQYFGPGTRLLVL.

V is TRBV21-1 and J is TRBJ2-7; no DNA check was done on the table's D call, TRBD1. TRBV21-1 is designated a pseudogene. The length of the CDR3 is 18 residues. In nucleotides, the CDR3 is TGTGCCAGCAGCAAAGCCTTACCAGGACAGGGGCCTCTCTACGAGCAGTACTTC. Translation: CASSKALPGQGPLYEQYF.

The chain joins TRBV27 to TRBJ1-6; 9 nucleotides agree with TRBD1. The CDR3 length is 17 residues. Germline lookup yields CDR1 MNHEY and CDR2 SMNVEV (reference sequence). Trimming removed 5 bases from V and 8 bases from J; junction bases left unmatched: 13. This CDR3 is CASSHGQGSNRDSPLHF. The CDR3 region has the DNA TGTGCCAGCAGTCATGGACAGGGGTCAAATAGGGATTCACCCCTCCACTTT.

This chain joins TRBV28 and TRBJ2-7; D is possibly TRBD1 (5 bases). Germline V gene sequence: CDR1 MDHEN, CDR2 SYDVKM. V was clipped by 6 bases and J by 3 bases, with 18 bases between them. The CDR3 is 15 amino acids. The CDR3 here is CASRPGFSNHYEQYF. CDR3 nucleotide sequence: TGTGCCAGCAGGCCAGGGTTTAGCAACCACTACGAGCAGTACTTC.

The chain joins TRBV4-1 to TRBJ2-3; no clear D. V was pared by 2 bases and J by 2 bases, with 5 bases between. The CDR3 length is 13 residues. Germline V CDR1 and CDR2: MGHRA, YSYEKL. In DNA form, the CDR3 reads TGCGCCAGCAGCCAACAGGTCACAGATACGCAGTATTTT. This gives the protein CASSQQVTDTQYF.

The CDR3 nucleotides are TGTGCCAGCAGCTCCAAGGGGCTTGGGACTGAAGCTTTCTTT. Its translation: CASSSKGLGTEAFF. This chain joins TRBV5-6 and TRBJ1-1; D perhaps matches TRBD1 (5 bases). The CDR3 runs 14 residues. The germline CDR1 and CDR2 sequences are SGHDT and YYEEEE. V dropped 3 bases and J dropped 5 bases, with 14 bases sitting between them.

The chain joins TRBV7-8 to TRBJ1-1, with a tentative D call TRBD1 (5 bases). The V gene's germline CDR1 is SGHVS and CDR2 FQNEAQ. Trimming left V 2 bases short and J 1 base short, with 8 bases between. CDR3 length equals 14 residues. The CDR3 DNA reads TGTGCCAGCAGCTTACAGGGCGCGAACACTGAAGCTTTCTTT. As protein: CASSLQGANTEAFF. Drawing the rest from reference TRBV7-8 and TRBJ1-1, the complete variable domain is GAGVSQSPRYKVAKRGQDVALRCDPISGHVSLFWYQQALGQGPEFLTYFQNEAQLDKSGLPSDRFFAERPEGSVSTLKIQRTQQEDSAVYLCASSLQGANTEAFFGQGTRLTVV.

The chain employs TRBV30 and TRBJ2-5; 10 nucleotides align to TRBD1. From germline, CDR1 is GTSNPN and CDR2 SVGIG (reference sequence). V was pared by 4 bases and J by 5 bases, with 7 bases of the junction left unmatched. This CDR3 comprises 14 residues. The CDR3 spells CAWKRDRGSETQYF. The CDR3 DNA reads TGTGCCTGGAAGCGGGACAGGGGTTCGGAGACCCAGTACTTC. The variable domain in full, with the rest retrieved from reference TRBV30 and TRBJ2-5, is SQTIHQWPATLVQPVGSPLSLECTVEGTSNPNLYWYRQAAGRGLQLLFYSVGIGQISSEVPQNLSASRPQDRQFILSSKKLLLSDSGFYLCAWKRDRGSETQYFGPGTRLLVL.

CDR3 protein: CASETQGYYGYTF. The CDR3 DNA follows: TGTGCCAGTGAAACACAGGGGTACTATGGCTACACCTTC. The chain couples TRBV19 to TRBJ1-2; 7 nucleotides agree with TRBD1. V dropped 8 bases and J dropped 3; count of bases not matched to a gene: 6. The CDR3 is 13 amino acids. CDR1 and CDR2 (germline): LNHDA, SQIVND (reference sequence).

J is TRBJ2-5 and V is TRBV4-1, with 16 bases lining up with TRBD2. The CDR3 is made up of 20 amino acids. Per the germline V gene, CDR1 is MGHRA and CDR2 is YSYEKL. J lost 4 bases, V lost 4 bases, and 15 bases had no gene match. CDR3 region: CASSRWWGLAGGPDGETQYF. As DNA, the CDR3 is TGCGCCAGCAGCCGCTGGTGGGGACTAGCGGGAGGGCCGGATGGAGAGACCCAGTACTTC.

This clone has more than one count but fewer than ten. The chain carries TRBV28 and TRBJ1-1, with 9 bases lining up with TRBD1. The V gene end was trimmed by 10 bases and the J gene end by 5 bases; junction bases not matched to a gene: 11. Germline CDR1 is MDHEN and CDR2 is SYDVKM. The CDR3 is made up of 14 amino acids. The chain's CDR3 is CAISALTGGTEAFF. The CDR3 bases are TGTGCCATTTCGGCCCTGACAGGGGGAACTGAAGCTTTCTTT.